This TCR beta chain derives from a study of blood T cell repertoires in COVID-19. Across the study: Samples taken during acute and convalescent COVID-19 were collected in the United States, Italy and Spain.

CDR3 length: 15 amino acids. The germline V and J ends were trimmed by 5 bases and 4 bases, with 17 bases remaining between them. CDR1 SGHAT and CDR2 FQNNGV come from the germline V gene. Data came from immunoSEQ multiplex PCR; TCRdb stores just in-frame clones and leaves some out. This sample has about 100,000 clones, with around nine tenths found just once. The sequenced sample was peripheral blood. The TCR originated in a human donor in a cohort sampled during active COVID-19. The chain uses TRBV11-2 and TRBJ2-5; D uncertain. The CDR3, as DNA: TGTGCCAGCAGCCCTACCACGCTTTCGAGAGAGACCCAGTACTTC. The encoded protein is CASSPTTLSRETQYF.